This TCR beta chain was profiled in a study of control samples from healthy donors and cancer patients. Clones were sequenced by immunoSEQ multiplex PCR, and TCRdb holds only the in-frame ones, with some missing. This table has about 170,000 clones, 91% appearing once. V was clipped by 1 base and J by 1 base, with 10 bases between them. Germline CDR1 is LNHDA and CDR2 is SQIVND (reference sequence). CDR3 length equals 15 residues. The receptor was derived from a woman aged 25 to 39 in good health. The chain joins TRBV19 to TRBJ2-5, with D maybe TRBD1 (5 bases). The sequenced sample consisted of blood. In nucleotides, the CDR3 is TGTGCCAGTAGTATAGGACAGACACGCCAAGAGACCCAGTACTTC. It yields the protein CASSIGQTRQETQYF.